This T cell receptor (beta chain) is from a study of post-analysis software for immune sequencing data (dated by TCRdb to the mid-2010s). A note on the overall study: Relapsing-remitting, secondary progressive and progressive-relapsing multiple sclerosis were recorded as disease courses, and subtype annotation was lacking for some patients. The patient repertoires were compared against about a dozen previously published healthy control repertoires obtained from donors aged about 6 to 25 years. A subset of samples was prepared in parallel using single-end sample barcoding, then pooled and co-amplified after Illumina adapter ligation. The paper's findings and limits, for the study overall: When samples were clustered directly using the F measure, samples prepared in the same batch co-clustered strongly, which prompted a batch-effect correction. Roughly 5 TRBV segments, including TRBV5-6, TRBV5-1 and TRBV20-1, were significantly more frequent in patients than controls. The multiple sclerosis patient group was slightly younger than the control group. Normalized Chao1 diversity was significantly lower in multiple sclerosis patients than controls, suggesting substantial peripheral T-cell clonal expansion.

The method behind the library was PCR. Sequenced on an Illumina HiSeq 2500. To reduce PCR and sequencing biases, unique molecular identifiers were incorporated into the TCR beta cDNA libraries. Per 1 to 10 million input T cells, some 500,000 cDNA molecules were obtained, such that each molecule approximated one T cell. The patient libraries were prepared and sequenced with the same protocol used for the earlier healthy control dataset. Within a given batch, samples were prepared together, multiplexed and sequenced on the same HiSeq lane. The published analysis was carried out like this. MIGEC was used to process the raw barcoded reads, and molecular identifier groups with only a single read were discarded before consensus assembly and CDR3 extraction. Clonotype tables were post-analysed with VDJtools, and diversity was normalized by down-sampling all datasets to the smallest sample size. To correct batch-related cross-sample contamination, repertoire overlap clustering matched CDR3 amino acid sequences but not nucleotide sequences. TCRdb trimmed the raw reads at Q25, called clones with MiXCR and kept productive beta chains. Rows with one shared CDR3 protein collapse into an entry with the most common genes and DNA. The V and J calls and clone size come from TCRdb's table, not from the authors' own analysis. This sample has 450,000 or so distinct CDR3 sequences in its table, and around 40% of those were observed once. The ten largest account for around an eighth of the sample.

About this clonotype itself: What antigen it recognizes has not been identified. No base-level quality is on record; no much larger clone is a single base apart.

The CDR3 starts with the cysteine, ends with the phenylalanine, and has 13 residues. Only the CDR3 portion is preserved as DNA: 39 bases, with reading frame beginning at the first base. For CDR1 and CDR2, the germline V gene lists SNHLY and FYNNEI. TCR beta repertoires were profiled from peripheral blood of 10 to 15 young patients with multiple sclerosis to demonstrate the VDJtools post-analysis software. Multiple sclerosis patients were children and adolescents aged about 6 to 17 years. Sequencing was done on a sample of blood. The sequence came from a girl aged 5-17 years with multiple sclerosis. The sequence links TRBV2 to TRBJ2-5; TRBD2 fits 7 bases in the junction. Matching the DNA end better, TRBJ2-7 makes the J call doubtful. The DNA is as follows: TGTGCCAGCAGTACTAGCGTAACCTACGAGCAGTACTTC. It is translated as CASSTSVTYEQYF.